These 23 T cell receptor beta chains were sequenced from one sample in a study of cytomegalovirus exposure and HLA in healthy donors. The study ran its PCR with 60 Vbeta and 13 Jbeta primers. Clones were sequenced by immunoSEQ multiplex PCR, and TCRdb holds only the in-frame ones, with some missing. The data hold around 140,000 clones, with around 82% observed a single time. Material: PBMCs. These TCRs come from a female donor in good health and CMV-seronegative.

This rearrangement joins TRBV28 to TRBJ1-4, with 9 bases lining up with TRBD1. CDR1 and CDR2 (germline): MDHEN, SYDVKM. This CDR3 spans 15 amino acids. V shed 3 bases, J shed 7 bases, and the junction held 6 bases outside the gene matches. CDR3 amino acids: CASSFRGTGSEKLFF. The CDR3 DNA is TGTGCCAGCAGTTTTAGGGGGACAGGGAGTGAAAAACTGTTTTTT.

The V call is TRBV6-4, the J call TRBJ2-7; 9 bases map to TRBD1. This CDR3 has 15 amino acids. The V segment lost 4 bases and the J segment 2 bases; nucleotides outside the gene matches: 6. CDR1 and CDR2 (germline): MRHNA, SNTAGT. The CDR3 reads CASSAWTGAPYEQYF. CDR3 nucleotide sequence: TGTGCCAGCAGTGCGTGGACAGGGGCGCCCTACGAGCAGTACTTC.

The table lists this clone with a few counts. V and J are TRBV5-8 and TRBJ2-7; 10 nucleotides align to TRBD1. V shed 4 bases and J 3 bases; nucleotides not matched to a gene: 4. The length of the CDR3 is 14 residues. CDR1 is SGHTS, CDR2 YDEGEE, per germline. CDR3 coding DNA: TGTGCCAGCAGCCTGCGGACAGGGGGCTACGAGCAGTACTTC. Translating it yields CASSLRTGGYEQYF.

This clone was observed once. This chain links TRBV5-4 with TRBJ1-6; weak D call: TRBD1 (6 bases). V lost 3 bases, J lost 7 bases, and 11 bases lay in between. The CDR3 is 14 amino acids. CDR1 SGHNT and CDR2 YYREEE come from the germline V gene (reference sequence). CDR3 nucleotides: TGTGCCAGCAGCTCAAGGGGGTACAATTCACCCCTCCACTTT. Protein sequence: CASSSRGYNSPLHF.

The CDR3 nucleotides are TGTGCCAGCAGCTTAGGGATTCCGGGACAGGGATACGAGCAGTACTTC. Its translation: CASSLGIPGQGYEQYF. The chain carries TRBV7-9 and TRBJ2-7, with TRBD1 matching 9 bases. This CDR3 has 16 residues. Trimming at V came to 1 base and at J to 4 bases, leaving 8 bases not matched to a gene. Germline V gene lookup returns CDR1 SEHNR and CDR2 FQNEAQ (reference sequence).

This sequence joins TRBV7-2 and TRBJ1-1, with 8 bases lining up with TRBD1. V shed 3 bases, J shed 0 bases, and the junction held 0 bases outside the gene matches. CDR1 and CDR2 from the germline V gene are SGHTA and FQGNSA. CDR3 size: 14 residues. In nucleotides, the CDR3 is TGTGCCAGCAGCTTGGACAGGGTGAACACTGAAGCTTTCTTT. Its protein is CASSLDRVNTEAFF.

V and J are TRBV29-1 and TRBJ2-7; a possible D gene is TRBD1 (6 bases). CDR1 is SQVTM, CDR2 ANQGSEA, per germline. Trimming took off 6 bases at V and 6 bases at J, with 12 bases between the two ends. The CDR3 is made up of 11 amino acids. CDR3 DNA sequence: TGCAGCGTGCGCACAGGGAGCGAGCAGTACTTC. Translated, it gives CSVRTGSEQYF.

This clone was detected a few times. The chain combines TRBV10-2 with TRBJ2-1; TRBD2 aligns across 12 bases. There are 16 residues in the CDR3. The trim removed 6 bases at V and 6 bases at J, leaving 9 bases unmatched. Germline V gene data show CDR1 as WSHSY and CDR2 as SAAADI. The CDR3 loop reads CASRGSTSGRSNEQFF. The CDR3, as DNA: TGCGCCAGCAGGGGTAGTACTAGCGGGAGGAGCAATGAGCAGTTCTTC.

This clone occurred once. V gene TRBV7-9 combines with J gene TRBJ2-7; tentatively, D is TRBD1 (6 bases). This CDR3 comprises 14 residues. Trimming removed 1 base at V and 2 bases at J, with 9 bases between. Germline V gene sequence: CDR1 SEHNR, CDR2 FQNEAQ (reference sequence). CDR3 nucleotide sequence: TGTGCCAGCAGCTTAGAAGCAGGGGCCTACGAGCAGTACTTC. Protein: CASSLEAGAYEQYF.

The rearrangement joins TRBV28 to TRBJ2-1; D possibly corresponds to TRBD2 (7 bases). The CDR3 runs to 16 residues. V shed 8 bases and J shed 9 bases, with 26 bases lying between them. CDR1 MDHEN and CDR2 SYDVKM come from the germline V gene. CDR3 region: CASREGGTTTFSEQFF. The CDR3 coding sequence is TGTGCCAGCCGCGAAGGGGGGACTACCACCTTTAGTGAGCAGTTCTTC.

The CDR3 bases are TGCGCCAGCAGCCCCTTAGTTAGGGGTGATGGCTACACCTTC. Protein: CASSPLVRGDGYTF. The chain is built from TRBV5-1 and TRBJ1-2, with D perhaps matching TRBD1 (5 bases). The V gene lost 4 bases and the J gene lost 6 bases, with 16 bases spanning the gap. The length of the CDR3 is 14 residues. Germline values: CDR1 SGHRS, CDR2 YFSETQ.

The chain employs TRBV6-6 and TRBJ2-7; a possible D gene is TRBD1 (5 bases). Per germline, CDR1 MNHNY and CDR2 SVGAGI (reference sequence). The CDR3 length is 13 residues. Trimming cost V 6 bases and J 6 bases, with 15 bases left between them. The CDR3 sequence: CASRDSRVTEQYF. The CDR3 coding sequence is TGTGCCAGCAGGGATAGCAGGGTGACCGAGCAGTACTTC.

DNA of the CDR3: TGCGCCAGCAGCCAAGACCCGGGGGGGGGCTATGGCTACACCTTC. Encoded protein: CASSQDPGGGYGYTF. The chain is built from TRBV4-1 and TRBJ1-2; TRBD1 might be the D (5 bases). The germline V and J ends were trimmed by 0 bases and 4 bases, with 12 bases remaining between them. This CDR3 region has 15 residues. The germline gives CDR1 MGHRA, CDR2 YSYEKL.

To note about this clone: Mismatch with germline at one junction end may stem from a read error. CDR3 DNA sequence: TGTACCAGCAGCCAAGGGCAGACCTACGAGCAGTACTTC. It encodes CTSSQGQTYEQYF. The J gene is TRBJ2-7, the V gene TRBV14; D not resolved. Germline CDR1 reads SGHDN; CDR2 reads FVKESK. This CDR3 has 13 amino acids.

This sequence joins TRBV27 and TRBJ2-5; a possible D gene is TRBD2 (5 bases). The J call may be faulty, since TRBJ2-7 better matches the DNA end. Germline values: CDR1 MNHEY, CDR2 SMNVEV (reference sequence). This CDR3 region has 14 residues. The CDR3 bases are TGTGCCAGCAAGTTTGGCCGTGGGAGCTACGAGCAGTACTTC. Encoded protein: CASKFGRGSYEQYF.

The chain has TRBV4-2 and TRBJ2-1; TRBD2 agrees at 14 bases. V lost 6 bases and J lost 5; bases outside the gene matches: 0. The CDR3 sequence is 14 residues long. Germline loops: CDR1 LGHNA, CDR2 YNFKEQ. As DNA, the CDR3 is TGTGCCAGCAGGACTAGCGGGAGGGACAATGAGCAGTTCTTC. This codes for CASRTSGRDNEQFF.

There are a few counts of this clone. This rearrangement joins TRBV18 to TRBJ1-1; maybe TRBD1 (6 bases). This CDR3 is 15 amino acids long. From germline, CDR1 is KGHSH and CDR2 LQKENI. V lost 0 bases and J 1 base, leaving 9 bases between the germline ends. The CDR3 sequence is CASSPPTGWNTEAFF. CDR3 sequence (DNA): TGTGCCAGCTCACCACCTACAGGGTGGAACACTGAAGCTTTCTTT. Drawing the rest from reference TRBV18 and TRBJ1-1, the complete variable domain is NAGVMQNPRHLVRRRGQEARLRCSPMKGHSHVYWYRQLPEEGLKFMVYLQKENIIDESGMPKERFSAEFPKEGPSILRIQQVVRGDSAAYFCASSPPTGWNTEAFFGQGTRLTVV.

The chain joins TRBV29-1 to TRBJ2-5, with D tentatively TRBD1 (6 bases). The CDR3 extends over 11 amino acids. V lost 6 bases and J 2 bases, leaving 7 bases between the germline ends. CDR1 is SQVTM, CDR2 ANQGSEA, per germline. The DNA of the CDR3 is TGCAGCGTAACAGGGCAAGAGACCCAGTACTTC. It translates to CSVTGQETQYF.

This CDR3 reads CSVGQGSGMMNTEAFF. Written as DNA, the CDR3 is TGCAGCGTTGGCCAGGGTAGTGGCATGATGAACACTGAAGCTTTCTTT. This sequence joins TRBV29-1 and TRBJ1-1; maybe TRBD1 (5 bases). The CDR3 length is 16 residues. Germline loops: CDR1 SQVTM, CDR2 ANQGSEA. V lost 4 bases to trimming and J lost 0 bases, with 18 bases between them.

CDR3 bases: TGTGCCAGCAGCTACGACAGGGGATTGGGCTACGAGCAGTACTTC. It specifies CASSYDRGLGYEQYF. This chain connects TRBV6-6 to TRBJ2-7; 8 bases fit TRBD1. With 6 bases clipped from V and 3 bases from J, the junction kept 10 bases outside the gene matches. CDR3 length: 15 amino acids. In germline, CDR1 is MNHNY, CDR2 SVGAGI (reference sequence).

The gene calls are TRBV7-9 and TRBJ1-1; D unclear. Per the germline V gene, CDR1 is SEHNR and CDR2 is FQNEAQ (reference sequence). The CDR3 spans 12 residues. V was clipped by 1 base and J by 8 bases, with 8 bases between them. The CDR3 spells CASSLVPGEAFF. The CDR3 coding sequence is TGTGCCAGCAGCTTAGTTCCAGGCGAAGCTTTCTTT.

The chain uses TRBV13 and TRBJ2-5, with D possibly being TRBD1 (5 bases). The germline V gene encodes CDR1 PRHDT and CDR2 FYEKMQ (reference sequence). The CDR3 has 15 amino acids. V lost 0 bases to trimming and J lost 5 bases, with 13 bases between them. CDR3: CASSLGVGEEETQYF. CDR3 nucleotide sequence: TGTGCCAGCAGCTTAGGCGTAGGGGAAGAGGAGACCCAGTACTTC.

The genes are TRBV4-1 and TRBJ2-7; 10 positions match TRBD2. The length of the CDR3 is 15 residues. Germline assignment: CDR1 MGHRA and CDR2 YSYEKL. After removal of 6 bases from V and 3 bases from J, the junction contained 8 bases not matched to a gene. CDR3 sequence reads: CASSQPLAGLYEQYF. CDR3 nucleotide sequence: TGCGCCAGCAGTCAACCACTAGCGGGACTCTACGAGCAGTACTTC.